This TCR beta chain was observed in a study of shared clonotypes between healthy human individuals. Study-wide results and limits: The study's rarefaction showed incomplete sorted-subset sequencing despite large depth.

The V end was cut by 5 bases, the J end by 0 bases, with 13 bases between. This CDR3 region has 16 residues. Germline-derived CDR1 and CDR2 are SGHTA and FQGNSA. Some clones are missing from TCRdb's copy, which holds only in-frame ones; the method was immunoSEQ multiplex PCR. The sample consists of approximately 2.5 million clones, roughly 93% of them appearing once. Notes on this clone: Its matching antigen is unknown.

This sequence was found in a man aged 18 to 35 in good health. Some clones in this sample may be carry-over from other donors' samples. The sample consisted of naive CD4+ T cells from PBMCs. Subset defined: CD45RA+ positively selected. The J gene is TRBJ2-2, the V gene TRBV7-2; either TRBD1 or TRBD2 may supply D (5 bases each). DNA for the CDR3: TGTGCCAGCAGCCCCCCGGGGCTCGCGAACACCGGGGAGCTGTTTTTT. It translates to CASSPPGLANTGELFF.